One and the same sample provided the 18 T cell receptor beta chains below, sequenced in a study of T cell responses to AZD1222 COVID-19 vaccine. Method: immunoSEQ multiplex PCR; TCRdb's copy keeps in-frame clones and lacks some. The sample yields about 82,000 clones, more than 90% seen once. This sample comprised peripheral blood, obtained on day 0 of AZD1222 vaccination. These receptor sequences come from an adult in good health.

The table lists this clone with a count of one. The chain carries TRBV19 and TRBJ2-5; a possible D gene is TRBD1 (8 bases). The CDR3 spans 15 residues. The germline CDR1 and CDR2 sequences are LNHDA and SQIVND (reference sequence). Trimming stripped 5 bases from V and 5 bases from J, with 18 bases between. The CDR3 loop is CASSARTGRVETQYF. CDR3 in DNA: TGTGCCAGTAGTGCAAGGACAGGGAGGGTCGAGACCCAGTACTTC.

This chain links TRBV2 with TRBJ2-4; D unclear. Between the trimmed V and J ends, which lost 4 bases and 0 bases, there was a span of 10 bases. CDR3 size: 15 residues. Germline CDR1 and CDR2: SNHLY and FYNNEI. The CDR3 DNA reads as TGTGCCAGCAGTGCGTACAGTGTAGCCAAAAACATTCAGTACTTC. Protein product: CASSAYSVAKNIQYF.

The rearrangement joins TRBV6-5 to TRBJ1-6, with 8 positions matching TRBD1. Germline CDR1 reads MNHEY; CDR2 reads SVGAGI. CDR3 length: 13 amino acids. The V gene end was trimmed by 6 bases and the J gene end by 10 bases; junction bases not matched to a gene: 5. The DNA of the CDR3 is TGTGCCAGCAGCGCTGGGACAGGATCACCCCTCCACTTT. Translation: CASSAGTGSPLHF.

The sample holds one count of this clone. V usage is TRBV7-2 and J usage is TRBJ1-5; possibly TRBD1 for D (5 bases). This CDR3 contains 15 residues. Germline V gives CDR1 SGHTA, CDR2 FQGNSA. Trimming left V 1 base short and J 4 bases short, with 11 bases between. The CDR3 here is CASSLGGARNQPQHF. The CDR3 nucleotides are TGTGCCAGCAGCTTAGGAGGGGCTCGGAATCAGCCCCAGCATTTT.

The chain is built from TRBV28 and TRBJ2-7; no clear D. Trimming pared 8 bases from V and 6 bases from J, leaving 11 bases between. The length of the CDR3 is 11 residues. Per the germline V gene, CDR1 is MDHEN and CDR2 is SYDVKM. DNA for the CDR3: TGTGCCAGCGTGCGACGTAGCGAGCAGTACTTC. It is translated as CASVRRSEQYF. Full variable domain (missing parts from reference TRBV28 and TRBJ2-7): DVKVTQSSRYLVKRTGEKVFLECVQDMDHENMFWYRQDPGLGLRLIYFSYDVKMKEKGDIPEGYSVSREKKERFSLILESASTNQTSMYLCASVRRSEQYFGPGTRLTVT.

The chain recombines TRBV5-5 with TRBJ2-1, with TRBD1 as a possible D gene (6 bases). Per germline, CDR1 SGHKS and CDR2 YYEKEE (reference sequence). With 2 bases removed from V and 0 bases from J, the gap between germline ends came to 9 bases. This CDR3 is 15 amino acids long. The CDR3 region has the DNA TGTGCCAGCAGCTTAGGGGGAAGCTCCTACAATGAGCAGTTCTTC. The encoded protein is CASSLGGSSYNEQFF.

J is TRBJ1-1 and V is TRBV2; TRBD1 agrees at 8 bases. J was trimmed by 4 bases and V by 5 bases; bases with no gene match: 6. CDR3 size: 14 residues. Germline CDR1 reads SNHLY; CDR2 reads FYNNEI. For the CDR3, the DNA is TGTGCCAGCAGTTCACAGGGGGGGAGCACTGAAGCTTTCTTT. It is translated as CASSSQGGSTEAFF.

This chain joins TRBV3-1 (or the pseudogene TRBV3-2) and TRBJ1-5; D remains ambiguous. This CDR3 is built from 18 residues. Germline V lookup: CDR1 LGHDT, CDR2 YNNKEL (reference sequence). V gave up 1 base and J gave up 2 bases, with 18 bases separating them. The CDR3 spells CASSQGVTRQRGNQPQHF. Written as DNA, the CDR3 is TGTGCCAGCAGCCAAGGCGTGACACGGCAAAGAGGCAATCAGCCCCAGCATTTT.

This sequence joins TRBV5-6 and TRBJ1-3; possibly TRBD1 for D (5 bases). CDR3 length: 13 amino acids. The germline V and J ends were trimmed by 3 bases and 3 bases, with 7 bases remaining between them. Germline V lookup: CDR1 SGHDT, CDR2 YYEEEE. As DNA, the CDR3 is TGTGCCAGCAGCTCCGGGGGTGGAAACACCATATATTTT. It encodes CASSSGGGNTIYF. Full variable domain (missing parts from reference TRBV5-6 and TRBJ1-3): DAGVTQSPTHLIKTRGQQVTLRCSPKSGHDTVSWYQQALGQGPQFIFQYYEEEERQRGNFPDRFSGHQFPNYSSELNVNALLLGDSALYLCASSSGGGNTIYFGEGSWLTVV.

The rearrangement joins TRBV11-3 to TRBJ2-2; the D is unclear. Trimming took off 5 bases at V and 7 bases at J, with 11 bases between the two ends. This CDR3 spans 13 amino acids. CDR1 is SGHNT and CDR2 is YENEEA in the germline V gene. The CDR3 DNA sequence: TGTGCCAGCAGCCCCCTTATTAACGGGGAGCTGTTTTTT. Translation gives CASSPLINGELFF.

The CDR3 sequence is CASTQGRRGYTF. The CDR3 coding sequence is TGTGCCAGTACCCAAGGGAGACGGGGCTACACCTTC. The rearrangement uses TRBV19 and TRBJ1-2, with D unclear. V lost 7 bases and J lost 8, with 14 bases in between. This CDR3 region has 12 residues. CDR1 is LNHDA and CDR2 is SQIVND in the germline V gene (reference sequence).

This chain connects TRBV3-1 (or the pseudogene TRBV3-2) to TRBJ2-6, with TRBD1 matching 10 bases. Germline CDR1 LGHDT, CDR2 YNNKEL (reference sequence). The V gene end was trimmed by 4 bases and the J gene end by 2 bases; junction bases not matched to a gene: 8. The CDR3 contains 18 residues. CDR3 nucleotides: TGTGCCAGCAGCCTTTCTGGACAGGGGGTCCCTGGGGCCAACGTCCTGACTTTC. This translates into CASSLSGQGVPGANVLTF.

The CDR3 spells CASSTGQGNSNQPQHF. CDR3 DNA sequence: TGTGCCAGTAGTACTGGACAGGGTAATAGCAATCAGCCCCAGCATTTT. The chain combines TRBV19 with TRBJ1-5; 8 nucleotides match TRBD1. Trimming at V came to 4 bases and at J to 0 bases, leaving 5 bases not matched to a gene. The CDR3 is made up of 16 amino acids. The germline gives CDR1 LNHDA, CDR2 SQIVND (reference sequence).

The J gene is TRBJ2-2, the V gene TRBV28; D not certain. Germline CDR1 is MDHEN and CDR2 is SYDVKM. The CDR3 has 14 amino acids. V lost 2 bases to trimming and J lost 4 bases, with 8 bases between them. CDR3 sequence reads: CASSLNFLTGELFF. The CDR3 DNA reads TGTGCCAGCAGTTTAAATTTTCTCACCGGGGAGCTGTTTTTT.

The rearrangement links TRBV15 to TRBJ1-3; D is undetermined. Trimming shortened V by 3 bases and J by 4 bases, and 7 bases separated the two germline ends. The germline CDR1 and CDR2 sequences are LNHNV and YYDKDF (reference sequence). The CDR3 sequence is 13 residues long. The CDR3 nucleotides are TGTGCCACCAGCAGTCTTCAAGGAAACACCATATATTTT. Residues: CATSSLQGNTIYF.

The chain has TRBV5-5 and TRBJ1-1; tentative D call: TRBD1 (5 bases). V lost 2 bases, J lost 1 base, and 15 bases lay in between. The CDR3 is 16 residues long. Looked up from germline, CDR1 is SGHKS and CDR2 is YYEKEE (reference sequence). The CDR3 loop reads CASSFWGVRTNTEAFF. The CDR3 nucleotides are TGTGCCAGCAGCTTTTGGGGGGTAAGGACGAACACTGAAGCTTTCTTT. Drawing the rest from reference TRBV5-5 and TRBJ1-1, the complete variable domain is DAGVTQSPTHLIKTRGQQVTLRCSPISGHKSVSWYQQVLGQGPQFIFQYYEKEERGRGNFPDRFSARQFPNYSSELNVNALLLGDSALYLCASSFWGVRTNTEAFFGQGTRLTVV.

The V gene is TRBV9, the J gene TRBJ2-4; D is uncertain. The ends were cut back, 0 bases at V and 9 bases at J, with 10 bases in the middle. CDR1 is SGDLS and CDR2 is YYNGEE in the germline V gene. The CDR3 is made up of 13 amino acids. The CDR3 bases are TGTGCCAGCAGCGTAGGTCCCCCGAGCATTCAGTACTTC. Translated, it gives CASSVGPPSIQYF. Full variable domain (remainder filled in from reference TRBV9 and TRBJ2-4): DSGVTQTPKHLITATGQRVTLRCSPRSGDLSVYWYQQSLDQGLQFLIQYYNGEERAKGNILERFSAQQFPDLHSELNLSSLELGDSALYFCASSVGPPSIQYFGAGTRLSVL.

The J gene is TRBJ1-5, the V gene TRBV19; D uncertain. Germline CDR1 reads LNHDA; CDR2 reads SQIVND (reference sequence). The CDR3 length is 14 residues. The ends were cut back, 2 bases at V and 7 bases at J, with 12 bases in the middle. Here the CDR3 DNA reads TGTGCCAGTAGTATAATGGGAGACGGGCAGCCCCAGCATTTT. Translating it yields CASSIMGDGQPQHF.